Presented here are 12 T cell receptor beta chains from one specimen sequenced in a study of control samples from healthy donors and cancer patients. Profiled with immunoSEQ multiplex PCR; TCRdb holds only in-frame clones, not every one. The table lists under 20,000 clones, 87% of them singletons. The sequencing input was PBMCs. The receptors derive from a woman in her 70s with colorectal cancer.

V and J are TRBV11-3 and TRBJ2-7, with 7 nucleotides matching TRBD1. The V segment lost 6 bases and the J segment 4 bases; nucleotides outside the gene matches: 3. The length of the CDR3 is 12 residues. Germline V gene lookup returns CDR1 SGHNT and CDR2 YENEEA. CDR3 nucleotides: TGTGCCAGCAGTAGGGGGCAGTACGAGCAGTACTTC. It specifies CASSRGQYEQYF.

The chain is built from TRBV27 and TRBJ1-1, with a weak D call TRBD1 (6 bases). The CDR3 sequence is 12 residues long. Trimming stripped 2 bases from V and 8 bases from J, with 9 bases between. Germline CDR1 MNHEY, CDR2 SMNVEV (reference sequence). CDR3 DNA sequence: TGTGCCAGCAGTTTAGGGGGGCGGGAAGCTTTCTTT. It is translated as CASSLGGREAFF.

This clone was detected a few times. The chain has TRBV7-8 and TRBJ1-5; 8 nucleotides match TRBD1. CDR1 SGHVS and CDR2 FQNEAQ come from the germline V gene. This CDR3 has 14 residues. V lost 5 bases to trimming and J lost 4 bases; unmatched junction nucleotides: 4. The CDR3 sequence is CASSAGQGNQPQHF. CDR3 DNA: TGTGCCAGCAGCGCAGGACAGGGTAATCAGCCCCAGCATTTT.

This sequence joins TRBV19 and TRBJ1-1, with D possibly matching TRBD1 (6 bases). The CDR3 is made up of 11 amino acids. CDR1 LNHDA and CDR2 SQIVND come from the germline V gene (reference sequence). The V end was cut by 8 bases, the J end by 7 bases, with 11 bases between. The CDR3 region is CASLGGHEAFF. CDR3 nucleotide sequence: TGTGCCAGTTTGGGGGGACATGAAGCTTTCTTT.

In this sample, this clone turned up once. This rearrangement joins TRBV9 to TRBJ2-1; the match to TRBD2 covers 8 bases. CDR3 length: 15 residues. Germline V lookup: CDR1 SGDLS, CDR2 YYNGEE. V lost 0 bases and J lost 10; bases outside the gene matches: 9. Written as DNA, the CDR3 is TGTGCCAGCAGCGTAGGGGTAGCGGGGTATTCGGAGCAGTTCTTC. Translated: CASSVGVAGYSEQFF.

The CDR3 here is CASSFLGRGPRLDTEAFF. The CDR3 region has the DNA TGTGCCAGCAGCTTTTTAGGCAGGGGCCCCAGGCTAGACACTGAAGCTTTCTTT. The chain combines TRBV7-9 with TRBJ1-1, with D tentatively TRBD1 (6 bases). V was pared by 3 bases and J by 3 bases, with 23 bases between. This CDR3 has 18 residues. Germline lookup yields CDR1 SEHNR and CDR2 FQNEAQ (reference sequence).

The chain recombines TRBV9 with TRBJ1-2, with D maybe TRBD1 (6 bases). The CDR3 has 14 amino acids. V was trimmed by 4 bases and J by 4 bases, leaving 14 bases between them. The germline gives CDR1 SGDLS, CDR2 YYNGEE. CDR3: CASSSRTVAYGYTF. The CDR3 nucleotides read TGTGCCAGCAGCTCCCGGACAGTGGCCTATGGCTACACCTTC.

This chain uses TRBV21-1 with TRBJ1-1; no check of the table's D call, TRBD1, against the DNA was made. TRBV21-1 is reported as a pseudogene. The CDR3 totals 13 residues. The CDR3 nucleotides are TGTGCGCTCTCGGACAGGGGCCTCACTGAAGCTTTCTTT. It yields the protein CALSDRGLTEAFF.

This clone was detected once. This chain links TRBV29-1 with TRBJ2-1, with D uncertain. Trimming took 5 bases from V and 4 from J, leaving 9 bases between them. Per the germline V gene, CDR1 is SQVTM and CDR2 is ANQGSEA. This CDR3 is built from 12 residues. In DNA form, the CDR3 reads TGCAGCGTTCTCCAGTCATACAATGAGCAGTTCTTC. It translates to CSVLQSYNEQFF.

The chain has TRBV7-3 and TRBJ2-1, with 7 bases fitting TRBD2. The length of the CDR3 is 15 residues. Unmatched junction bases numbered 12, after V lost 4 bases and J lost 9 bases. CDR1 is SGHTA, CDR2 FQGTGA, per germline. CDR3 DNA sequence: TGTGCCAGCAGCTCCCGCGAGAGGGAGGGAGGTGAGCAGTTCTTC. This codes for CASSSREREGGEQFF.

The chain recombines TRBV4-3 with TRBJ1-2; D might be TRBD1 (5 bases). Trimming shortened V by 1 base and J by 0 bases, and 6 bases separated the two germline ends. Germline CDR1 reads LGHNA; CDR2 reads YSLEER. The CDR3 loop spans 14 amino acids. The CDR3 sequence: CASSQVRANYGYTF. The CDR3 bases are TGCGCCAGCAGCCAAGTCAGGGCTAACTATGGCTACACCTTC.

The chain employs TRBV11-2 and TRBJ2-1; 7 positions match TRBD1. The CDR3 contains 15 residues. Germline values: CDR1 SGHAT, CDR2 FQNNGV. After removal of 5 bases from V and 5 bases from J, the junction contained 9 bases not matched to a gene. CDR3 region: CASSENRGHNNEQFF. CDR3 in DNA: TGTGCCAGCAGCGAGAACAGGGGCCATAACAATGAGCAGTTCTTC. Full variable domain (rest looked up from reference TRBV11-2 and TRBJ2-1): EAGVAQSPRYKIIEKRQSVAFWCNPISGHATLYWYQQILGQGPKLLIQFQNNGVVDDSQLPKDRFSAERLKGVDSTLKIQPAKLEDSAVYLCASSENRGHNNEQFFGPGTRLTVL.